Below, 8 T cell receptor beta chains from the same sample are listed, as sequenced in a study of blood T cell repertoires in COVID-19. Some clones are missing from TCRdb's copy, which holds only in-frame ones; the method was immunoSEQ multiplex PCR. The table lists 250,000 or so clones, over 70% of them singletons, with about 2.9% in the top ten. Sample: PBMCs or T cells enriched from blood (not recorded which). The receptors were sampled from a woman aged 35 to 49 who had been exposed to COVID-19.

This clone has a single count. CDR3 protein: CASSLSTDKETQYF. The CDR3 DNA sequence: TGCGCCAGCAGCTTATCGACAGATAAAGAGACCCAGTACTTC. The rearrangement joins TRBV5-1 to TRBJ2-5; TRBD1 might be the D (5 bases). Germline CDR1 SGHRS, CDR2 YFSETQ. The CDR3 sequence is 14 residues long. V lost 2 bases and J 3 bases, leaving 11 bases between the germline ends.

V and J are TRBV25-1 and TRBJ2-2; 11 bases fit TRBD2. CDR3 size: 14 residues. Germline lookup yields CDR1 MGHDK and CDR2 SYGVNS. The junction had 3 bases not matched to a gene; V was cut back by 5 bases and J by 7 bases. For the CDR3, the DNA is TGTGCCAGCAGTATCGGACTAGCGGGCGGGGAGCTGTTTTTT. Translation: CASSIGLAGGELFF.

The V gene is TRBV9, the J gene TRBJ1-2; 7 bases line up with TRBD1. CDR3 length: 14 residues. Germline values: CDR1 SGDLS, CDR2 YYNGEE. The V gene end was trimmed by 4 bases and the J gene end by 7 bases; junction bases not matched to a gene: 10. CDR3 sequence: CASSPSTGRPGYTF. CDR3 DNA: TGTGCCAGCAGCCCATCGACAGGGCGCCCTGGCTACACCTTC.

The V call is TRBV20-1, the J call TRBJ1-1, with 8 positions matching TRBD1. The CDR3 runs to 12 residues. Germline V gene sequence: CDR1 DFQATT, CDR2 SNEGSKA (reference sequence). The ends lost 4 bases at V and 8 bases at J; junction bases unmatched: 6. This CDR3 is CSATDRGEEAFF. The DNA for the CDR3 is TGCAGTGCTACTGACAGGGGCGAGGAAGCTTTCTTT.

The rearrangement joins TRBV28 to TRBJ1-5; possibly TRBD1 for D (5 bases). CDR1 is MDHEN, CDR2 SYDVKM, per germline. The CDR3 has 15 amino acids. V lost 5 bases, J lost 9 bases, and 20 bases lay in between. CDR3 in amino acids: CASSPPGTAGRPQHF. The CDR3 DNA reads TGTGCCAGCAGTCCCCCCGGGACCGCGGGGCGGCCCCAGCATTTT. Based on the CDR3 plus reference TRBV28 and TRBJ1-5, the full variable domain is DVKVTQSSRYLVKRTGEKVFLECVQDMDHENMFWYRQDPGLGLRLIYFSYDVKMKEKGDIPEGYSVSREKKERFSLILESASTNQTSMYLCASSPPGTAGRPQHFGDGTRLSIL.

V gene TRBV30 combines with J gene TRBJ2-7; D may be TRBD1 (5 bases). V was shortened by 4 bases and J by 7 bases, with 17 bases between the two germline ends. The CDR3 extends over 13 amino acids. CDR1 is GTSNPN and CDR2 is SVGIG in the germline V gene (reference sequence). The CDR3 protein is CAWKGWGNWEQYF. Here the CDR3 DNA reads TGTGCCTGGAAAGGCTGGGGCAACTGGGAGCAGTACTTC.

This rearrangement joins TRBV3-1 (or the pseudogene TRBV3-2) to TRBJ2-2; 7 bases line up with TRBD2. J was trimmed by 7 bases and V by 1 base; bases with no gene match: 6. The CDR3 runs 15 residues. Germline values: CDR1 LGHDT, CDR2 YNNKEL (reference sequence). CDR3 nucleotide sequence: TGTGCCAGCAGCCAAGTATGGGGGGGGAGCGGGGAGCTGTTTTTT. Protein product: CASSQVWGGSGELFF.

This sequence joins TRBV4-3 and TRBJ2-3, with D maybe TRBD1 (5 bases). CDR1 and CDR2 (germline): LGHNA, YSLEER. This CDR3 has 17 residues. Between the trimmed V and J ends, which lost 1 base and 0 bases, there was a span of 14 bases. The CDR3 DNA is TGCGCCAGCAGCCAAGGCCCAGTAGGGGCTAGCACAGATACGCAGTATTTT. Amino acid sequence: CASSQGPVGASTDTQYF.